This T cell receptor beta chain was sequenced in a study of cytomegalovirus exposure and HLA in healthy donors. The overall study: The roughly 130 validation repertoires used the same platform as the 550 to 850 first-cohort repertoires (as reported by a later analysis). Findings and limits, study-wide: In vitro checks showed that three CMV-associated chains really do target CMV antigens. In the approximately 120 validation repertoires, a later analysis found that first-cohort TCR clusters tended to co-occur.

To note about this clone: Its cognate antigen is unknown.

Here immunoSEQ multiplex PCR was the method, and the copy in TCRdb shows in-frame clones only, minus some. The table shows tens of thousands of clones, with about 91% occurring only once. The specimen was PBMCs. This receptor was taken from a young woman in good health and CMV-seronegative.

The chain's CDR3 is CASSLGGPRTEAFF. The CDR3 DNA reads as TGTGCCAGCAGCTTGGGGGGGCCCAGGACTGAAGCTTTCTTT. The rearrangement links TRBV7-2 to TRBJ1-1; possibly TRBD1 for D (6 bases). This CDR3 region has 14 residues. Deletions cut 3 bases from V and 5 bases from J, with 13 bases between. The germline V gene has CDR1 SGHTA and CDR2 FQGNSA. Looking up the rest from reference TRBV7-2 and TRBJ1-1 gives the full variable domain: GAGVSQSPSNKVTEKGKDVELRCDPISGHTALYWYRQSLGQGLEFLIYFQGNSAPDKSGLPSDRFSAERTGGSVSTLTIQRTQQEDSAVYLCASSLGGPRTEAFFGQGTRLTVV.